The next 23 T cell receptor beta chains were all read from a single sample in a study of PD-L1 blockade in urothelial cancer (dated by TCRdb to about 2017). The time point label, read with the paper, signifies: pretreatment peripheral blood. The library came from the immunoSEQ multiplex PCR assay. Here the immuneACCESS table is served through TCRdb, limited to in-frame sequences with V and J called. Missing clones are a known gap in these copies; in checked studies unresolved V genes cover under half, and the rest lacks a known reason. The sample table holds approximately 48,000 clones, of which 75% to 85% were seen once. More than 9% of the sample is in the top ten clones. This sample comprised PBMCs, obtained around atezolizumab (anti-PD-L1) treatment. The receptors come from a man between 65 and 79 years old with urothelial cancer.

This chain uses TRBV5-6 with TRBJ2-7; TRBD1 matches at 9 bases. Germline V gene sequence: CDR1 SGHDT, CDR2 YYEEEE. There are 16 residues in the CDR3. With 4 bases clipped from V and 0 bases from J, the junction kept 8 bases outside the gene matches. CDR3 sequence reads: CASSKPGTGFSYEQYF. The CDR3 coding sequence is TGTGCCAGCAGCAAACCCGGGACAGGGTTCTCCTACGAGCAGTACTTC.

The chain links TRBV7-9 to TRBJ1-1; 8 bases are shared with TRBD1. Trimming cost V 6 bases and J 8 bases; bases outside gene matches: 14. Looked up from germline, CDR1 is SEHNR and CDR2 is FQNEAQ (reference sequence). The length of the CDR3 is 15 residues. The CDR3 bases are TGTGCCAGCAGTCCGACCCAGGGGGCGGGCGAGGAAGCTTTCTTT. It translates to CASSPTQGAGEEAFF.

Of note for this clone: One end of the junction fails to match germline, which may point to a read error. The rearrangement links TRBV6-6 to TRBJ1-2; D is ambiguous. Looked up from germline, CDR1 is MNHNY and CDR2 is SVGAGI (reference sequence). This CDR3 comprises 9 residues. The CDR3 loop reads CASSWPKRF. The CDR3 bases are TGTGCCAGCAGTTGGCCTAAGCGCTTC.

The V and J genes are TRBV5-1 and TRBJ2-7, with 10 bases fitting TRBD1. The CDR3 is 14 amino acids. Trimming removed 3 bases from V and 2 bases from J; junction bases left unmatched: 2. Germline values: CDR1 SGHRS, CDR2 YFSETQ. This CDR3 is CASSYGQGAYEQYF. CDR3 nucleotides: TGCGCCAGCAGCTACGGACAGGGGGCCTACGAGCAGTACTTC.

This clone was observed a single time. The chain's CDR3 is CASSESASGSREQYF. The CDR3 DNA reads TGCGCCAGCAGTGAGTCGGCTAGCGGGAGCCGCGAGCAGTACTTC. The rearrangement links TRBV10-2 to TRBJ2-7, with 10 bases identical to TRBD2. CDR1 is WSHSY, CDR2 SAAADI, per germline. This CDR3 comprises 15 residues. Trimming at V came to 0 bases and at J to 6 bases, leaving 5 bases not matched to a gene.

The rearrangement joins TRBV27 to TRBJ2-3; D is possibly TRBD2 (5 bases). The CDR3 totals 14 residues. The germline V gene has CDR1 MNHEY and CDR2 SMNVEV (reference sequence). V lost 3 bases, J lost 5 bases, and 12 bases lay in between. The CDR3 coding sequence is TGTGCCAGCAGTTTTTCGCCCAGCGGAGATACGCAGTATTTT. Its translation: CASSFSPSGDTQYF.

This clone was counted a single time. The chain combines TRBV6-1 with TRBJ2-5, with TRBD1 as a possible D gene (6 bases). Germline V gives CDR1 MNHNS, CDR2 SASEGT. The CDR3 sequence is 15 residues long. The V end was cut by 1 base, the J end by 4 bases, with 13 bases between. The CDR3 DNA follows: TGTGCCAGCAGTGAAGTCAGGGGATTCAGAGAGACCCAGTACTTC. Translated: CASSEVRGFRETQYF.

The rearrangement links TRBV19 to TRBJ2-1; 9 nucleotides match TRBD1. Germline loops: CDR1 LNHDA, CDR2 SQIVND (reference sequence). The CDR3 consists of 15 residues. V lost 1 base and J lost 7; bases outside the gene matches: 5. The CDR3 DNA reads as TGTGCCAGTAGTATAGCCCGGGACAGGGAAAATGAGCAGTTCTTC. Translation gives CASSIARDRENEQFF. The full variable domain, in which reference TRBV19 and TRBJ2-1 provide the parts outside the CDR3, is DGGITQSPKYLFRKEGQNVTLSCEQNLNHDAMYWYRQDPGQGLRLIYYSQIVNDFQKGDIAEGYSVSREKKESFPLTVTSAQKNPTAFYLCASSIARDRENEQFFGPGTRLTVL.

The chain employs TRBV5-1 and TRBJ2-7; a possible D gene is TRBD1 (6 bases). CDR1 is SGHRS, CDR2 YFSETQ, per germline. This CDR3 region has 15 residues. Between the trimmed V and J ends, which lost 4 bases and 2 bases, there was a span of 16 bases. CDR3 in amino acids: CASSPPGSGAYEQYF. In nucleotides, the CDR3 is TGCGCCAGCAGCCCCCCTGGGTCAGGGGCCTACGAGCAGTACTTC.

In nucleotides, the CDR3 is TGCGCCAGCAGCTTGGCCGGCAGGGACATCCACGAGCAGTACTTC. The encoded protein is CASSLAGRDIHEQYF. The chain couples TRBV5-1 to TRBJ2-7; the D gene is possibly TRBD1 (6 bases). CDR1 is SGHRS, CDR2 YFSETQ, per germline. V was shortened by 0 bases and J by 5 bases, with 15 bases between the two germline ends. The CDR3 is 15 residues long.

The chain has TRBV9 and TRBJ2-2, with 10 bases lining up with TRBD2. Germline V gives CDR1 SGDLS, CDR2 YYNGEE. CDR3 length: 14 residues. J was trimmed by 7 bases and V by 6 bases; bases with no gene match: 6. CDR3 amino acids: CASKPLAGVGELFF. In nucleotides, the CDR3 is TGTGCCAGCAAGCCGCTAGCGGGAGTCGGGGAGCTGTTTTTT. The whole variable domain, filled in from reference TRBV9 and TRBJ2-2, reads DSGVTQTPKHLITATGQRVTLRCSPRSGDLSVYWYQQSLDQGLQFLIQYYNGEERAKGNILERFSAQQFPDLHSELNLSSLELGDSALYFCASKPLAGVGELFFGEGSRLTVL.

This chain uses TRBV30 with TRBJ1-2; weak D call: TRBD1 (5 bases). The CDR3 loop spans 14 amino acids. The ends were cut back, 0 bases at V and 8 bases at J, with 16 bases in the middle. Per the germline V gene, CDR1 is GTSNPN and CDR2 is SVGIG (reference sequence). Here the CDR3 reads CAWSVDLGGRGYTF. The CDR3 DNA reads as TGTGCCTGGAGTGTAGATCTGGGGGGTAGAGGCTACACCTTC. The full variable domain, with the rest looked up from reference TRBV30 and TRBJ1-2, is SQTIHQWPATLVQPVGSPLSLECTVEGTSNPNLYWYRQAAGRGLQLLFYSVGIGQISSEVPQNLSASRPQDRQFILSSKKLLLSDSGFYLCAWSVDLGGRGYTFGSGTRLTVV.

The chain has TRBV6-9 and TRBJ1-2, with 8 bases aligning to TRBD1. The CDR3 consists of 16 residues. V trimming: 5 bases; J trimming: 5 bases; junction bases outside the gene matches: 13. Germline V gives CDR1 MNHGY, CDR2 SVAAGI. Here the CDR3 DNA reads TGTGCCAGCAGTCCCACCGACAGGGGAAAGGGGTATGGCTACACCTTC. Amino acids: CASSPTDRGKGYGYTF.

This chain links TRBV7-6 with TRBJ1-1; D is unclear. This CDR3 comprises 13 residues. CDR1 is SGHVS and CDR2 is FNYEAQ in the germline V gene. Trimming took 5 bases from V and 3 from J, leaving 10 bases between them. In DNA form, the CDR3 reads TGTGCCAGCAGCCCTCATGAGGACACTGAAGCTTTCTTT. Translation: CASSPHEDTEAFF.

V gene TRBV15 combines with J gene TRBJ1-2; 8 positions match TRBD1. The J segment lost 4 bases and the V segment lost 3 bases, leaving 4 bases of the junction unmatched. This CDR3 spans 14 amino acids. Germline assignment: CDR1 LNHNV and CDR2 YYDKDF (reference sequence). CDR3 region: CATSRQGAGYGYTF. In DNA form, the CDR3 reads TGTGCCACCAGCAGGCAGGGGGCTGGCTATGGCTACACCTTC.

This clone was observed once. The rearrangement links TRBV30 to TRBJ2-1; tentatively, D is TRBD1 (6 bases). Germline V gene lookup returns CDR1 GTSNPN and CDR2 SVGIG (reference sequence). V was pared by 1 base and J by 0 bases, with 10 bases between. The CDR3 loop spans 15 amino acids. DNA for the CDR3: TGTGCCTGGAGTGGGGGGCAGGGCTCCTACAATGAGCAGTTCTTC. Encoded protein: CAWSGGQGSYNEQFF.

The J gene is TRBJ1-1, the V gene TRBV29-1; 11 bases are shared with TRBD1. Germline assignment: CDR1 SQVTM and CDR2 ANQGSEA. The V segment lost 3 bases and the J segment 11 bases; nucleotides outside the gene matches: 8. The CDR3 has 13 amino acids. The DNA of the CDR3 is TGCAGCGTTGACCCGGACAGGGGGCGCCTCGCTTTCTTT. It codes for CSVDPDRGRLAFF. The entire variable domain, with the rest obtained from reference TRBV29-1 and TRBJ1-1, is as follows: SAVISQKPSRDICQRGTSLTIQCQVDSQVTMMFWYRQQPGQSLTLIATANQGSEATYESGFVIDKFPISRPNLTFSTLTVSNMSPEDSSIYLCSVDPDRGRLAFFGQGTRLTVV.

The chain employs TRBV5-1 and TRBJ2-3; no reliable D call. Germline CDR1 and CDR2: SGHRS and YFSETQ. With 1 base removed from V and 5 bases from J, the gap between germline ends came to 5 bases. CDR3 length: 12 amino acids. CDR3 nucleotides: TGCGCCAGCAGCTTGACGGTAGATACGCAGTATTTT. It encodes CASSLTVDTQYF.

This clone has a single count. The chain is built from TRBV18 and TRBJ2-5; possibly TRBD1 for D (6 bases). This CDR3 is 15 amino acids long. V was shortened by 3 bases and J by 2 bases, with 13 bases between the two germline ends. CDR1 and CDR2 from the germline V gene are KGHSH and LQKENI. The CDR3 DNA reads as TGTGCCAGCTCACCTTTTTCTGGACAGCAAGAGACCCAGTACTTC. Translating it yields CASSPFSGQQETQYF.

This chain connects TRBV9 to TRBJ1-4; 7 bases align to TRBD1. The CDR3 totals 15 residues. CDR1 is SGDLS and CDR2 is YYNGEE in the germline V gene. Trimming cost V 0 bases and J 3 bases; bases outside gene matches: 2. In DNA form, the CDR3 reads TGTGCCAGCAGCGTAGGCACAGGGGCTAATGAAAAACTGTTTTTT. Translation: CASSVGTGANEKLFF.

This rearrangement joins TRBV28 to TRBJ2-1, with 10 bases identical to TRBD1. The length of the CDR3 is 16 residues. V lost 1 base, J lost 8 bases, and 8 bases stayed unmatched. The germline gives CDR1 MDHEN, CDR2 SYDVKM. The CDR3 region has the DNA TGTGCCAGCAGTTTATATACGACAGGGGGCAGGTATGAGCAGTTCTTC. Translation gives CASSLYTTGGRYEQFF. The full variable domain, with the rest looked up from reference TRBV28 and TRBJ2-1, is DVKVTQSSRYLVKRTGEKVFLECVQDMDHENMFWYRQDPGLGLRLIYFSYDVKMKEKGDIPEGYSVSREKKERFSLILESASTNQTSMYLCASSLYTTGGRYEQFFGPGTRLTVL.

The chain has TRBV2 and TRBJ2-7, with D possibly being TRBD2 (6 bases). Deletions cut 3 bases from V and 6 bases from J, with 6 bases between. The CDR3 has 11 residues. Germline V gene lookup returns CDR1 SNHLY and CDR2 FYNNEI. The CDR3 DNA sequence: TGTGCCAGCAGTGAGGGAGGCGAGCAGTACTTC. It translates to CASSEGGEQYF.

This chain's CDR3 is CASSQDSGQFTSSYNEQFF. DNA of the CDR3: TGCGCCAGCAGCCAAGACTCGGGACAGTTTACGAGCTCCTACAATGAGCAGTTCTTC. The chain couples TRBV4-1 to TRBJ2-1; TRBD1 matches at 7 bases. This CDR3 is built from 19 residues. CDR1 is MGHRA, CDR2 YSYEKL, per germline. After removal of 0 bases from V and 0 bases from J, the junction contained 11 bases not matched to a gene.